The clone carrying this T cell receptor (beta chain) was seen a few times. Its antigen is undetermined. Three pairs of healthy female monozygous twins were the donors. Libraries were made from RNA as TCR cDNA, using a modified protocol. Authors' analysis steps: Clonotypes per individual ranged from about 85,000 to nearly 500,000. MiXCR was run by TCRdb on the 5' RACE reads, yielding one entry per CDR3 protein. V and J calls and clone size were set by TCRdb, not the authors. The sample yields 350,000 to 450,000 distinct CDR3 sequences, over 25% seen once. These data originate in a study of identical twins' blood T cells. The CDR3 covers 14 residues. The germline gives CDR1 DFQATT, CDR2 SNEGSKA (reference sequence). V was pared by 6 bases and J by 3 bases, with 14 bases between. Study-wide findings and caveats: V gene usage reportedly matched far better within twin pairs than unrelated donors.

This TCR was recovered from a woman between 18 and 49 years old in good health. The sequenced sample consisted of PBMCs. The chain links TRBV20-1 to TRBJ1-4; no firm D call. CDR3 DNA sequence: TGCAGTGCACCGGTTTCCCCTTCTAATGAAAAACTGTTTTTT. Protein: CSAPVSPSNEKLFF.